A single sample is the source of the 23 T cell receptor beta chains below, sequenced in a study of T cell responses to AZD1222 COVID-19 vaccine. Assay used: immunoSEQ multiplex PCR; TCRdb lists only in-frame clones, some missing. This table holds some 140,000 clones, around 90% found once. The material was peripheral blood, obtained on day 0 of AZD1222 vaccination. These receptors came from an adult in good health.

The CDR3 DNA sequence: TGTGCCAGCAGTACAGGGGGCCTCGCAGAGACCCAGTACTTC. This translates into CASSTGGLAETQYF. The chain employs TRBV9 and TRBJ2-5; 9 bases are a match to TRBD1. CDR1 and CDR2 from the germline V gene are SGDLS and YYNGEE. This CDR3 spans 14 amino acids. Unmatched junction bases numbered 6, after V lost 5 bases and J lost 4 bases.

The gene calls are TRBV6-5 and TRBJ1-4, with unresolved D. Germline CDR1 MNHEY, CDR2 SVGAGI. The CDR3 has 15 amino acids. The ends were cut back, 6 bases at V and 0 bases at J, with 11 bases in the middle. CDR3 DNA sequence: TGTGCCAGCAGAGAGCGACCTGCAACTAATGAAAAACTGTTTTTT. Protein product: CASRERPATNEKLFF.

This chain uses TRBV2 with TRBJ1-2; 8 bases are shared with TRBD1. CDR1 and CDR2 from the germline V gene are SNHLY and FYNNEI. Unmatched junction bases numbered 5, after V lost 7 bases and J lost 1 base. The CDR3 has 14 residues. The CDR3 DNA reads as TGTGCCAGCAAGACAGGGGAGGATAACTATGGCTACACCTTC. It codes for CASKTGEDNYGYTF.

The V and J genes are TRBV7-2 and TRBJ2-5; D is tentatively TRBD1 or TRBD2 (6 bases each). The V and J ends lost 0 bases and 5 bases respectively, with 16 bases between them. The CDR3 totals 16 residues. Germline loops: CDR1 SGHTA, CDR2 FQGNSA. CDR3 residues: CASSLAGGGKVETQYF. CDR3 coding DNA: TGTGCCAGCAGCTTAGCTGGAGGGGGTAAGGTTGAGACCCAGTACTTC.

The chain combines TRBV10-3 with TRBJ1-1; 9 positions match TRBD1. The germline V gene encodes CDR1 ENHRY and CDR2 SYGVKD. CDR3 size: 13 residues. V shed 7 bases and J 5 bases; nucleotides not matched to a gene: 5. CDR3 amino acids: CAIKTGGATEAFF. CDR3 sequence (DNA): TGTGCCATCAAAACAGGGGGCGCGACTGAAGCTTTCTTT.

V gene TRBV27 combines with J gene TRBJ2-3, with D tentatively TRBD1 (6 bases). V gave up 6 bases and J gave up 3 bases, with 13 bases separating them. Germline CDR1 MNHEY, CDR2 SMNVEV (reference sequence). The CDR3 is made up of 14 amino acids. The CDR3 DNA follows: TGTGCCAGCAGCCGGACAGTGGGGACAGATACGCAGTATTTT. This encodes CASSRTVGTDTQYF.

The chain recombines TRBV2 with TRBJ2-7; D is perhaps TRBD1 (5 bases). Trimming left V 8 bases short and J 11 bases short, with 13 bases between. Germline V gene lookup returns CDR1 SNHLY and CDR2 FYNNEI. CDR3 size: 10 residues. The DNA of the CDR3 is TGTGCCAGCGGGGAAGGGGCGAAGTACTTC. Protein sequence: CASGEGAKYF.

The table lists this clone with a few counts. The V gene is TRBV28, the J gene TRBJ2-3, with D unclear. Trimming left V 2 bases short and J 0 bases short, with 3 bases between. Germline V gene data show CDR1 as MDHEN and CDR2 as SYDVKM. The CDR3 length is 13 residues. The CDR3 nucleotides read TGTGCCAGCAGTTTAGACAGCACAGATACGCAGTATTTT. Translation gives CASSLDSTDTQYF.

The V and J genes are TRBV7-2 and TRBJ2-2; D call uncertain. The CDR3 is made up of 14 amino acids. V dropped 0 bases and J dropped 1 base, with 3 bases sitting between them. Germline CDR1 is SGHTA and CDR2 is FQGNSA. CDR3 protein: CASSLAGNTGELFF. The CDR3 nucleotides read TGTGCCAGCAGCTTAGCGGGGAACACCGGGGAGCTGTTTTTT.

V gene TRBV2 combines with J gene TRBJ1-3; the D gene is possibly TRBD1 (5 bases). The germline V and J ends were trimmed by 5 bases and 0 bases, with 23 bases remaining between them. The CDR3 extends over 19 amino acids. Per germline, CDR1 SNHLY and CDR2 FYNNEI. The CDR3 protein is CASSIVRSGTVSSGNTIYF. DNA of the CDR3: TGTGCCAGCAGTATAGTACGCTCCGGGACGGTGTCCTCTGGAAACACCATATATTTT.

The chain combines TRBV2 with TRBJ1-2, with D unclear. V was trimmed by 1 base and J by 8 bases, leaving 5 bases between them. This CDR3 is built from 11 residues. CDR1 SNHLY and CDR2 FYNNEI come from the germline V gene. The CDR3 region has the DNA TGTGCCAGCAGTGAAGGGTGGGGCTACACCTTC. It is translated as CASSEGWGYTF.

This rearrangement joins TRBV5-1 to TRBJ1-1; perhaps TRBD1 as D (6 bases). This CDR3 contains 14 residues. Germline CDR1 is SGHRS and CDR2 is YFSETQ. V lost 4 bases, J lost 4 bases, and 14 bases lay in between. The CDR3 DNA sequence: TGCGCCAGCAGCCCACAGGGTTCGGGCACTGAAGCTTTCTTT. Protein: CASSPQGSGTEAFF.

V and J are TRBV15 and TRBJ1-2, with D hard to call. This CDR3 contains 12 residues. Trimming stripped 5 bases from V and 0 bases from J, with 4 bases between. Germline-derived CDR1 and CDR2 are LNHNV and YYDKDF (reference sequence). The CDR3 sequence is CATSEANYGYTF. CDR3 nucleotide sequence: TGTGCCACCAGCGAAGCTAACTATGGCTACACCTTC. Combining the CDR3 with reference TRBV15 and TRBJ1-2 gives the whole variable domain DAMVIQNPRYQVTQFGKPVTLSCSQTLNHNVMYWYQQKSSQAPKLLFHYYDKDFNNEADTPDNFQSRRPNTSFCFLDIRSPGLGDTAMYLCATSEANYGYTFGSGTRLTVV.

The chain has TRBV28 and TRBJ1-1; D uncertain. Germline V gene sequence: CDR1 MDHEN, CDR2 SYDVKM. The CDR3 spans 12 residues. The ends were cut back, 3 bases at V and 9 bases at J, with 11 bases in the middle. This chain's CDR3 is CASSLFPLKAFF. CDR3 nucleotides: TGTGCCAGCAGTTTGTTCCCGTTGAAAGCTTTCTTT.

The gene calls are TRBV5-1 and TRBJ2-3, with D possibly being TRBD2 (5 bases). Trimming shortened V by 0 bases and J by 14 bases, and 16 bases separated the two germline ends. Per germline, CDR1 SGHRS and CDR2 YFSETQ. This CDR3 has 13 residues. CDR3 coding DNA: TGCGCCAGCAGCTTGGGTTCGGCTAGCTCGGGGTATTTT. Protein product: CASSLGSASSGYF.

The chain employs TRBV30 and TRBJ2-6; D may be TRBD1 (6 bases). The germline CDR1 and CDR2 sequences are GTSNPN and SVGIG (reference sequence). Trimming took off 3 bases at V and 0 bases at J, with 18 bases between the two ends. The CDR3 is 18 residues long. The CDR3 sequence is CAWRMGTLQGSGANVLTF. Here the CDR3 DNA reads TGTGCCTGGAGGATGGGGACACTCCAAGGCTCTGGGGCCAACGTCCTGACTTTC.

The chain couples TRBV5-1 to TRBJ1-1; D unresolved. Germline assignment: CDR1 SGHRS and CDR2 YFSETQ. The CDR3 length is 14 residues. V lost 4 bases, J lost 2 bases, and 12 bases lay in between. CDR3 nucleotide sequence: TGCGCCAGCAGCCCGGCGGCAGTAAACACTGAAGCTTTCTTT. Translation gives CASSPAAVNTEAFF.

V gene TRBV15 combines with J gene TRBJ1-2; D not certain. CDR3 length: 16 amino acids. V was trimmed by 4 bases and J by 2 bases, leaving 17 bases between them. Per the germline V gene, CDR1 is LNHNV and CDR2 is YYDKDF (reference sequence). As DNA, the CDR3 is TGTGCCACCAGCATCCGACACCGGCCATTGAACTATGGCTACACCTTC. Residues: CATSIRHRPLNYGYTF.

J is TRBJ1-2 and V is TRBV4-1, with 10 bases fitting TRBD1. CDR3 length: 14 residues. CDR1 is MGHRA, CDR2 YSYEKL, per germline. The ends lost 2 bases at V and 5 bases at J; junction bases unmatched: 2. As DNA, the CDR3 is TGCGCCAGCAGCCAAACGGGACAGGGGTATGGCTACACCTTC. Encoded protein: CASSQTGQGYGYTF.

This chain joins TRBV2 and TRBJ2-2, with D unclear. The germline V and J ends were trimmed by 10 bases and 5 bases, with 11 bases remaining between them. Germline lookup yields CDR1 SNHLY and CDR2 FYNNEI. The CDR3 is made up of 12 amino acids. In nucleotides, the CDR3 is TGTGCCACTCTGGACCCAACCGGGGAGCTGTTTTTT. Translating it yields CATLDPTGELFF.

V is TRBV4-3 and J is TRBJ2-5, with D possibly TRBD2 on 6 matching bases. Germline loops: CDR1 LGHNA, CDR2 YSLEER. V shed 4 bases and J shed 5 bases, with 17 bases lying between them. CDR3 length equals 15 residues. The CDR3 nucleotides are TGCGCCAGCAGCCTTGGGGGGAATCCTCGGGAGACCCAGTACTTC. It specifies CASSLGGNPRETQYF.

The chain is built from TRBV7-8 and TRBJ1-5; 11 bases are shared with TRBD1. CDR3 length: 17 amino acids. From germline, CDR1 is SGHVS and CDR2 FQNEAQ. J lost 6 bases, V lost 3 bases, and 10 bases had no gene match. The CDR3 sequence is CASSFTGTGGVSQPQHF. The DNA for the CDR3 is TGTGCCAGCAGCTTCACCGGGACAGGGGGGGTGAGTCAGCCCCAGCATTTT. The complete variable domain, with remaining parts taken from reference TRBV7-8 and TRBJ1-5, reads GAGVSQSPRYKVAKRGQDVALRCDPISGHVSLFWYQQALGQGPEFLTYFQNEAQLDKSGLPSDRFFAERPEGSVSTLKIQRTQQEDSAVYLCASSFTGTGGVSQPQHFGDGTRLSIL.

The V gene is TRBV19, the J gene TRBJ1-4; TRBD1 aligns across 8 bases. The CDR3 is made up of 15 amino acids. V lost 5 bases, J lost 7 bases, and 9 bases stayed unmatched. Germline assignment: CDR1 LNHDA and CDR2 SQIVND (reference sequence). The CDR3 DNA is TGTGCCAGTAGTCCAGGGGGCGCCCGGGGTGAAAAACTGTTTTTT. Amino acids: CASSPGGARGEKLFF.